This T cell receptor (beta chain) was observed in a study of cytotoxic CD8 clonotypes in ibrutinib-treated CLL. Details on this clone: Its antigen is still unknown.

Generated by immunoSEQ multiplex PCR, the TCRdb table keeps only in-frame clones and is missing some. The table records about 15,000 clones, about 61% of them present only once. Study results and limitations: Sample timing was unmatched between remission and later-progressing patients; lymph nodes unstudied.

Sequencing was performed on PBMCs, taken before ibrutinib treatment. The TCR comes from a human donor with chronic lymphocytic leukemia.

The CDR3, as DNA: TGTGCCAGCAGCGTAGATTCCGGAAACTATGGCTACACCTTC. This translates into CASSVDSGNYGYTF. The chain carries TRBV9 and TRBJ1-2; the D is unclear. Trimming left V 0 bases short and J 2 bases short, with 8 bases between. The CDR3 is 14 residues long. In germline, CDR1 is SGDLS, CDR2 YYNGEE.